These 32 T cell receptor beta chains originate from one sample sequenced in a study of early T cells in non-severe SARS-CoV-2 infection. Via MiXCR, TCRdb re-called the 5' RACE reads, giving one row per CDR3 protein. The table has fewer than 80,000 distinct CDR3 sequences, roughly 10% seen once. The sequenced sample was whole blood, obtained at baseline. These receptor sequences come from an adult who was a healthcare worker with PCR-confirmed SARS-CoV-2 infection or an uninfected control (not recorded which).

This CDR3 reads CSASQPTEAFF. CDR3 nucleotides: TGCAGTGCTAGCCAACCCACTGAAGCTTTCTTT. The rearrangement joins TRBV20-1 to TRBJ1-1; D gene unclear. The germline gives CDR1 DFQATT, CDR2 SNEGSKA (reference sequence). This CDR3 has 11 residues. The V and J ends lost 3 bases and 4 bases respectively, with 6 bases between them.

A few counts support this clonotype. The chain carries TRBV28 and TRBJ1-5; no reliable D call. The CDR3 consists of 15 residues. Germline-derived CDR1 and CDR2 are MDHEN and SYDVKM. V was shortened by 2 bases and J by 2 bases, with 10 bases between the two germline ends. Here the CDR3 DNA reads TGTGCCAGCAGTTTACGGGAGTTGGGCAATCAGCCCCAGCATTTT. It codes for CASSLRELGNQPQHF.

The chain combines TRBV9 with TRBJ1-1, with D maybe TRBD1 (5 bases). The CDR3 loop spans 16 amino acids. The V gene's germline CDR1 is SGDLS and CDR2 YYNGEE. V was trimmed by 7 bases and J by 5 bases, leaving 24 bases between them. CDR3 bases: TGTGCCAGCCCATCACGGGGGTGCCCCGGGTTTACTGAAGCTTTCTTT. Its protein product is CASPSRGCPGFTEAFF.

On this clonotype itself: One junction end disagrees with the germline gene, perhaps due to a read error. V is TRBV7-9 and J is TRBJ1-5, with 9 bases matching TRBD1. The CDR3 is 15 residues long. The germline V gene encodes CDR1 SEHNR and CDR2 FQNEAQ (reference sequence). CDR3 region: CASSRTGDSNHPQHF. In DNA, the CDR3 is TGTGCCAGCAGCCGGACAGGGGATAGCAATCACCCCCAGCATTTT.

The sample holds many counts of this clonotype. The CDR3 loop is CASSVVPGEKNIQYF. Written as DNA, the CDR3 is TGTGCCAGCAGCGTTGTCCCAGGGGAGAAAAACATTCAGTACTTC. The genes are TRBV9 and TRBJ2-4; TRBD1 is a possible D gene (6 bases). This CDR3 is 15 amino acids long. V dropped 2 bases and J dropped 4 bases, with 13 bases sitting between them. Germline V gene data show CDR1 as SGDLS and CDR2 as YYNGEE.

The sample holds many counts of this clonotype. The V gene is TRBV24-1, the J gene TRBJ2-3; D is perhaps TRBD1 (6 bases). CDR3 length: 14 amino acids. The V end lost 9 bases, the J end lost 3 bases, and 15 bases lay between the germline ends. Germline CDR1 KGHDR, CDR2 SFDVKD. The DNA for the CDR3 is TGTGCCACCCAAAACAGGGACGGGACAGATACGCAGTATTTT. Its translation: CATQNRDGTDTQYF.

A remark on this clonotype: A much bigger clone sits one base away, suggesting this may be a read error. The chain combines TRBV7-9 with TRBJ2-5; D unclear. V was clipped by 5 bases and J by 4 bases, with 2 bases between them. The CDR3 has 10 residues. Germline lookup yields CDR1 SEHNR and CDR2 FQNEAQ (reference sequence). As DNA, the CDR3 is TGTGCCAGCAGCGGAGAGACCCAGTACTTC. This gives the protein CASSGETQYF.

J is TRBJ1-5 and V is TRBV19; D not certain. Germline values: CDR1 LNHDA, CDR2 SQIVND (reference sequence). Deletions cut 6 bases from V and 4 bases from J, with 10 bases between. There are 13 residues in the CDR3. CDR3: CASSTIHNQPQHF. CDR3 nucleotide sequence: TGTGCCAGTAGCACAATCCATAATCAGCCCCAGCATTTT.

The chain employs TRBV28 and TRBJ1-1; tentative D call: TRBD1 (6 bases). The CDR3 totals 11 residues. Germline V gene data show CDR1 as MDHEN and CDR2 as SYDVKM. Trimming removed 6 bases at V and 10 bases at J, with 12 bases between. CDR3: CASREGHGAFF. DNA for the CDR3: TGTGCCAGCAGAGAGGGACATGGAGCTTTCTTT.

This sequence joins TRBV7-3 and TRBJ1-1; no clear D gene. The CDR3 sequence is 14 residues long. Trimming cost V 6 bases and J 3 bases, with 14 bases left between them. Germline assignment: CDR1 SGHTA and CDR2 FQGTGA. CDR3 in amino acids: CASRQSVQDTEAFF. Written as DNA, the CDR3 is TGTGCCAGCAGGCAATCCGTCCAGGACACTGAAGCTTTCTTT.

This clonotype occurred a few times. The chain links TRBV5-1 to TRBJ1-1; D possibly corresponds to TRBD1 (6 bases). This CDR3 spans 16 amino acids. The germline CDR1 and CDR2 sequences are SGHRS and YFSETQ. V was cut by 4 bases and J by 2 bases, with 18 bases left in between. CDR3 sequence: CASSRSLDRLNTEAFF. The CDR3 DNA sequence: TGCGCCAGCAGCAGAAGCCTCGACAGGCTTAACACTGAAGCTTTCTTT.

This clonotype was seen repeatedly, ten times or more. The CDR3 coding sequence is TGTGCCAGCAGATACCCCCAAGGGAGAGGCTACACCTTC. As protein: CASRYPQGRGYTF. The chain has TRBV6-6 and TRBJ1-2; D is undetermined. Germline CDR1 MNHNY, CDR2 SVGAGI (reference sequence). V lost 6 bases and J 8 bases, leaving 16 bases between the germline ends. This CDR3 is built from 13 residues.

This clonotype was detected ten times or more. The chain has TRBV6-4 and TRBJ2-3, with D perhaps TRBD1 (6 bases). V was pared by 0 bases and J by 2 bases, with 9 bases between. The CDR3 consists of 15 residues. The germline V gene has CDR1 MRHNA and CDR2 SNTAGT. The CDR3 nucleotides are TGTGCCAGCAGTGACTCCCCAGGGGACACAGATACGCAGTATTTT. Translated: CASSDSPGDTDTQYF.

This clonotype was detected a few times. The chain links TRBV3-1 to TRBJ2-3; no clear D gene. Trimming removed 0 bases at V and 11 bases at J, with 12 bases between. Germline loops: CDR1 LGHDT, CDR2 YNNKEL (reference sequence). The length of the CDR3 is 13 residues. The CDR3 sequence: CASSQEYRPRQYF. The CDR3 coding sequence is TGTGCCAGCAGCCAAGAGTATAGACCTCGGCAGTATTTT.

This clonotype was observed a few times. The rearrangement links TRBV2 to TRBJ2-1; D is possibly TRBD2 (6 bases). Germline V gene data show CDR1 as SNHLY and CDR2 as FYNNEI. Deletions cut 8 bases from V and 5 bases from J, with 13 bases between. CDR3 length equals 13 residues. In nucleotides, the CDR3 is TGTGCCAGCGTAATCGGGAGAAACAATGAGCAGTTCTTC. Its protein is CASVIGRNNEQFF.

This clonotype was seen a handful of times. The chain carries TRBV7-9 and TRBJ2-5; the D gene is possibly TRBD2 (5 bases). CDR3 length: 14 amino acids. Between the trimmed V and J ends, which lost 4 bases and 2 bases, there was a span of 11 bases. Germline CDR1 and CDR2: SEHNR and FQNEAQ (reference sequence). This CDR3 reads CASSSRDPQETQYF. CDR3 nucleotide sequence: TGTGCCAGCAGCTCCCGGGATCCTCAAGAGACCCAGTACTTC.

Only a few counts were recorded for this clonotype. The chain is built from TRBV5-1 and TRBJ2-3, with 7 positions matching TRBD2. J gave up 2 bases and V 2 bases, and 2 bases lay outside the gene matches. Germline CDR1 is SGHRS and CDR2 is YFSETQ. The CDR3 totals 14 residues. The CDR3 here is CASSLLANTDTQYF. DNA of the CDR3: TGCGCCAGCAGCTTACTAGCGAACACAGATACGCAGTATTTT.

This clonotype was picked up a small number of times. The chain joins TRBV12-3 or TRBV12-4 to TRBJ1-1; the D is unclear. This CDR3 is built from 11 residues. Trimming shortened V by 3 bases and J by 11 bases, and 10 bases separated the two germline ends. Here the CDR3 reads CASSFRSRAFF. DNA for the CDR3: TGTGCCAGCAGTTTTAGGTCCAGGGCTTTCTTT.

This clonotype was counted a few times. The chain joins TRBV5-4 to TRBJ1-2; D not certain. V was cut by 5 bases and J by 4 bases, with 12 bases left in between. Germline values: CDR1 SGHNT, CDR2 YYREEE (reference sequence). The CDR3 length is 13 residues. The CDR3 DNA reads TGTGCCAGCAGATCAGACATGGCCTATGGCTACACCTTC. Its translation: CASRSDMAYGYTF.

The chain employs TRBV7-8 and TRBJ2-3, with D tentatively TRBD2 (6 bases). Germline V gives CDR1 SGHVS, CDR2 FQNEAQ. The CDR3 runs to 15 residues. The ends were cut back, 5 bases at V and 2 bases at J, with 14 bases in the middle. CDR3 sequence reads: CASSAGINPTDTQYF. CDR3 sequence (DNA): TGTGCCAGCAGCGCGGGGATCAACCCCACAGATACGCAGTATTTT. The complete variable domain, with remaining parts taken from reference TRBV7-8 and TRBJ2-3, reads GAGVSQSPRYKVAKRGQDVALRCDPISGHVSLFWYQQALGQGPEFLTYFQNEAQLDKSGLPSDRFFAERPEGSVSTLKIQRTQQEDSAVYLCASSAGINPTDTQYFGPGTRLTVL.

This clonotype was seen many times. The chain links TRBV10-3 to TRBJ1-3; D is ambiguous. The CDR3 runs to 11 residues. Germline V gene sequence: CDR1 ENHRY, CDR2 SYGVKD. V was pared by 6 bases and J by 4 bases, with 4 bases between. CDR3 sequence: CAIRKGNTIYF. The CDR3 DNA follows: TGTGCCATCAGGAAAGGAAACACCATATATTTT.

This clonotype was counted many times. The genes are TRBV29-1 and TRBJ2-1; D gene unclear. The CDR3 loop spans 13 amino acids. The germline CDR1 and CDR2 sequences are SQVTM and ANQGSEA. V was trimmed by 3 bases and J by 5 bases, leaving 11 bases between them. CDR3 sequence reads: CSVEYRINNEQFF. The CDR3 DNA is TGCAGCGTTGAGTACAGAATTAACAATGAGCAGTTCTTC.

In this sample, this clonotype turned up many times. The chain uses TRBV5-1 and TRBJ2-3; maybe TRBD2 (6 bases). V was pared by 2 bases and J by 3 bases, with 13 bases between. This CDR3 region has 15 residues. CDR1 and CDR2 from the germline V gene are SGHRS and YFSETQ. In nucleotides, the CDR3 is TGCGCCAGCAGCTTTGTAGGCGGAGGGACAGATACGCAGTATTTT. It translates to CASSFVGGGTDTQYF.

In its sample, this clonotype was seen many times. J is TRBJ2-3 and V is TRBV11-2; perhaps D is TRBD1 or TRBD2 (5 bases each). Between the trimmed V and J ends, which lost 6 bases and 5 bases, there was a span of 21 bases. The CDR3 extends over 16 amino acids. CDR1 is SGHAT and CDR2 is FQNNGV in the germline V gene. The CDR3 coding sequence is TGTGCCAGCAGAAGGGCTGGGGTAGGGGCGGGAGATACGCAGTATTTT. It is translated as CASRRAGVGAGDTQYF.

The gene calls are TRBV7-7 and TRBJ2-1, with TRBD1 matching 7 bases. Germline CDR1 and CDR2: SSHAT and FNYEAQ (reference sequence). This CDR3 contains 15 residues. The J segment lost 8 bases and the V segment lost 1 base, leaving 8 bases of the junction unmatched. The CDR3 bases are TGTGCCAGCAGCTTAGGCAGGGGGAGTGTCGATGAGCAGTTCTTC. Translating gives CASSLGRGSVDEQFF.

The V gene is TRBV6-6, the J gene TRBJ2-1; 9 nucleotides align to TRBD1. V lost 2 bases to trimming and J lost 4 bases; unmatched junction nucleotides: 3. The CDR3 length is 15 residues. The germline V gene has CDR1 MNHNY and CDR2 SVGAGI (reference sequence). The CDR3 loop reads CASSYAGQGYNEQFF. The CDR3 DNA reads TGTGCCAGCAGTTACGCGGGACAGGGTTACAATGAGCAGTTCTTC.

The V and J genes are TRBV4-3 and TRBJ1-1; 8 positions agree with TRBD1. The CDR3 has 12 residues. CDR1 and CDR2 (germline): LGHNA, YSLEER. Trimming took 4 bases from V and 5 from J; bases not matched to a gene: 0. CDR3 protein: CASSRTGTEAFF. For the CDR3, the DNA is TGCGCCAGCAGCCGGACAGGGACTGAAGCTTTCTTT.

V usage is TRBV6-2 or TRBV6-3 and J usage is TRBJ1-1, with D possibly TRBD1 on 6 matching bases. Trimming took off 6 bases at V and 0 bases at J, with 11 bases between the two ends. Germline values: CDR1 MNHEY, CDR2 SVGEGT. This CDR3 contains 14 residues. CDR3 loop: CASRPGVMNTEAFF. The CDR3 nucleotides are TGTGCCAGCAGGCCAGGGGTCATGAACACTGAAGCTTTCTTT.

This clonotype showed up just a few times. The chain recombines TRBV7-6 with TRBJ2-3; no definite D call. Germline loops: CDR1 SGHVS, CDR2 FNYEAQ. This CDR3 has 15 amino acids. V lost 1 base to trimming and J lost 5 bases, with 13 bases between them. DNA for the CDR3: TGTGCCAGCAGCTTAGGTGTCCCGGGCATAGATACGCAGTATTTT. This encodes CASSLGVPGIDTQYF.

V and J are TRBV3-1 and TRBJ1-3; D is ambiguous. This CDR3 is built from 15 residues. Trimming took off 4 bases at V and 0 bases at J, with 10 bases between the two ends. Germline V gives CDR1 LGHDT, CDR2 YNNKEL (reference sequence). For the CDR3, the DNA is TGTGCCAGCAGCCTTCATCTAAGCTCTGGAAACACCATATATTTT. This sequence encodes CASSLHLSSGNTIYF. Full variable domain (outside the CDR3, taken from reference TRBV3-1 and TRBJ1-3): DTAVSQTPKYLVTQMGNDKSIKCEQNLGHDTMYWYKQDSKKFLKIMFSYNNKELIINETVPNRFSPKSPDKAHLNLHINSLELGDSAVYFCASSLHLSSGNTIYFGEGSWLTVV.

This clonotype was detected only a few times. This rearrangement joins TRBV6-2 or TRBV6-3 to TRBJ2-1; D is possibly TRBD2 (5 bases). This CDR3 is 16 amino acids long. The germline V gene has CDR1 MNHEY and CDR2 SVGEGT. Trimming cost V 2 bases and J 6 bases, with 17 bases left between them. CDR3 region: CASSYRSKAVSNEQFF. The CDR3 nucleotides are TGTGCCAGCAGTTACCGATCCAAAGCGGTCTCCAATGAGCAGTTCTTC.

The table lists this clonotype with a few counts. This chain links TRBV5-1 with TRBJ1-6; D possibly corresponds to TRBD1 (5 bases). CDR1 is SGHRS, CDR2 YFSETQ, per germline. The CDR3 extends over 14 amino acids. V lost 6 bases to trimming and J lost 8 bases, with 15 bases between them. CDR3 bases: TGCGCCAGCACCGATGGGGGAGGGTATTCACCCCTCCACTTT. Translated: CASTDGGGYSPLHF.